Sequencing of this T cell receptor beta chain was carried out in a study of neurological immune-mediated disorders. Time point indicated: longitudinal time-point 1 (baseline). The unsorted libraries originated from 2 million PBMCs kept at -80 C. This clonotype has at least ten counts. Its antigen is unknown. Points from the study as a whole: In HTLV-1-associated myelopathy, TCR clonal expansion was greatest, and in multiple sclerosis it was least, below healthy controls.

CDR1 is SQVTM and CDR2 is ANQGSEA in the germline V gene. V was pared by 7 bases and J by 2 bases, with 18 bases between. CDR3 length equals 15 residues. 5'RACE with 10-nucleotide random UMIs generated the cDNA. From 15-18 subjects, each sequencing run yielded over 160 million TCR-beta sequences. One entry per CDR3 protein results from TCRdb running MiXCR on the 5' RACE reads. The table has tens of thousands of distinct CDR3 sequences, 10% to 13% seen once. The TCR comes from a man younger than 45 in good health. This sequence joins TRBV29-1 and TRBJ1-5; D is perhaps TRBD1 (6 bases). Specimen: PBMCs. The CDR3 DNA reads as TGCAGCGCCCTGGGGGGGGCGGAAGGCAATCAGCCCCAGCATTTT. Translating gives CSALGGAEGNQPQHF.